These 20 T cell receptor beta chains were sequenced from one sample in a study of T cells in Graves' hyperthyroidism and ophthalmopathy. RNA transcripts yielded amplified TCR beta CDR3 regions. The HTBI primer set drove a first-round RT-PCR of the TCR CDR3. MiXCR was run by TCRdb on the multiplex PCR reads, yielding one entry per CDR3 protein. Here the sample spans about 720,000 distinct CDR3 sequences, 15% to 20% being singletons. The sequenced material came from blood. The receptor source for this set is a woman aged 50 to 60 with Graves' hyperthyroidism that later progressed to Graves' ophthalmopathy.

The CDR3 reads CASSFGRGRFSGANVLTF. The CDR3 DNA reads TGCGCCAGCAGCTTTGGGAGGGGCCGCTTCTCTGGGGCCAACGTCCTGACTTTC. The V gene is TRBV5-1, the J gene TRBJ2-6, with 7 positions matching TRBD2. CDR1 is SGHRS, CDR2 YFSETQ, per germline. CDR3 length equals 18 residues. With V trimmed by 2 bases and J by 0 bases, 8 bases remained unmatched. Looking up the rest from reference TRBV5-1 and TRBJ2-6 gives the full variable domain: KAGVTQTPRYLIKTRGQQVTLSCSPISGHRSVSWYQQTPGQGLQFLFEYFSETQRNKGNFPGRFSGRQFSNSRSEMNVSTLELGDSALYLCASSFGRGRFSGANVLTFGAGSRLTVL.

This clonotype was counted ten times or more. The V gene is TRBV2, the J gene TRBJ2-7, with a possible D match to TRBD1 (5 bases). Germline V gene data show CDR1 as SNHLY and CDR2 as FYNNEI. V lost 6 bases to trimming and J lost 7 bases, with 16 bases between them. This CDR3 region has 13 residues. The CDR3 sequence: CASRGRGLGEQYF. The CDR3 DNA sequence: TGTGCCAGCAGGGGGCGAGGTCTGGGGGAGCAGTACTTC. The full variable domain, in which reference TRBV2 and TRBJ2-7 provide the parts outside the CDR3, is EPEVTQTPSHQVTQMGQEVILRCVPISNHLYFYWYRQILGQKVEFLVSFYNNEISEKSEIFDDQFSVERPDGSNFTLKIRSTKLEDSAMYFCASRGRGLGEQYFGPGTRLTVT.

The chain recombines TRBV29-1 with TRBJ1-2; TRBD1 matches at 9 bases. Germline CDR1 reads SQVTM; CDR2 reads ANQGSEA. This CDR3 is 13 amino acids long. With V trimmed by 6 bases and J by 4 bases, 6 bases remained unmatched. The CDR3 protein is CSVRTGDGYGYTF. The CDR3 nucleotides are TGCAGCGTCAGGACAGGGGACGGCTATGGCTACACCTTC.

This clonotype turned up a few times. The chain has TRBV4-1 and TRBJ1-2; D gene ambiguous. Germline assignment: CDR1 MGHRA and CDR2 YSYEKL. V lost 0 bases and J lost 4, with 9 bases in between. The CDR3 has 14 amino acids. The CDR3: CASSQDLQRYGYTF. The DNA for the CDR3 is TGCGCCAGCAGCCAAGACCTCCAGCGCTATGGCTACACCTTC.

The sample holds many counts of this clonotype. A much larger clone lies one base from this, so it may be a read error. V is TRBV3-1 and J is TRBJ2-5; D uncertain. V lost 3 bases and J lost 5, with 4 bases in between. The CDR3 is made up of 11 amino acids. Germline loops: CDR1 LGHDT, CDR2 YNNKEL (reference sequence). The CDR3 DNA reads as TGTGCCAGCAGCCACGGGGAGACCCAGTACTTC. This codes for CASSHGETQYF.

About this clonotype: A read error may account for a junction end that differs from germline. This sequence joins TRBV12-5 and TRBJ2-3; TRBD1 is a possible D gene (5 bases). CDR1 is LGHNT, CDR2 FRNRAP, per germline. The length of the CDR3 is 15 residues. CDR3 sequence reads: CASGAPRASPDTRYF. DNA of the CDR3: TGTGCTAGTGGTGCTCCCAGGGCTTCTCCAGATACGCGGTATTTT.

This clonotype was picked up a small number of times. The CDR3 region is CAIAERGRQETQYF. Written as DNA, the CDR3 is TGTGCCATCGCAGAGCGGGGGAGACAAGAGACCCAGTACTTC. This chain uses TRBV12-3 or TRBV12-4 with TRBJ2-5, with TRBD2 matching 8 bases. The CDR3 covers 14 residues. Trimming cost V 10 bases and J 2 bases; bases outside gene matches: 9.

This clonotype was observed a handful of times. The V and J genes are TRBV19 and TRBJ1-1; D is unresolved. The V gene's germline CDR1 is LNHDA and CDR2 SQIVND (reference sequence). V lost 7 bases to trimming and J lost 5 bases, with 20 bases between them. The CDR3 is 15 amino acids. CDR3 in DNA: TGTGCCAGTAATAGAAGAGTGACGGGGAAAACTGAAGCTTTCTTT. The encoded protein is CASNRRVTGKTEAFF.

This clonotype was detected many times. V gene TRBV3-1 combines with J gene TRBJ1-4; D not resolved. This CDR3 has 15 residues. The V end lost 3 bases, the J end lost 7 bases, and 15 bases lay between the germline ends. Germline CDR1 reads LGHDT; CDR2 reads YNNKEL (reference sequence). As DNA, the CDR3 is TGTGCCAGCAGCCAGGAATCCCGGGATTTTGAAAAACTGTTTTTT. This encodes CASSQESRDFEKLFF.

This clonotype was picked up a small number of times. J is TRBJ2-3 and V is TRBV19; D gene ambiguous. V was cut by 6 bases and J by 5 bases, with 15 bases left in between. The CDR3 covers 14 residues. Germline CDR1 and CDR2: LNHDA and SQIVND (reference sequence). The CDR3 region is CASRGVGWKDTQYF. The CDR3 nucleotides are TGTGCCAGTAGAGGTGTCGGGTGGAAAGATACGCAGTATTTT.

In its sample, this clonotype was seen many times. V usage is TRBV5-6 and J usage is TRBJ2-1, with 7 positions matching TRBD2. The germline V gene has CDR1 SGHDT and CDR2 YYEEEE. This CDR3 is built from 13 residues. Germline trimming cut 10 bases from V and 5 bases from J; bases unmatched to any gene: 9. As DNA, the CDR3 is TGTGCCCGTCCCCCCGGGACTAACAATGAGCAGTTCTTC. Protein product: CARPPGTNNEQFF.

V and J are TRBV5-1 and TRBJ1-3, with D tentatively TRBD1 (5 bases). The V end lost 2 bases, the J end lost 0 bases, and 12 bases lay between the germline ends. This CDR3 has 16 amino acids. Germline CDR1 SGHRS, CDR2 YFSETQ. CDR3 nucleotides: TGCGCCAGCAGCTTCGATCAGGGACGCTCTGGAAACACCATATATTTT. Its protein is CASSFDQGRSGNTIYF.

This clonotype was recorded many times. V usage is TRBV20-1 and J usage is TRBJ2-3, with TRBD2 identical over 11 bases. The CDR3 has 17 residues. V was pared by 3 bases and J by 0 bases, with 8 bases of the junction left unmatched. Germline V CDR1 and CDR2: DFQATT, SNEGSKA (reference sequence). CDR3 nucleotides: TGCAGTGCTAGTACGAATCTAGCGGGGGGTAGCACAGATACGCAGTATTTT. It codes for CSASTNLAGGSTDTQYF.

The chain combines TRBV11-3 with TRBJ2-1; D might be TRBD2 (5 bases). This CDR3 has 13 amino acids. The ends were cut back, 5 bases at V and 5 bases at J, with 10 bases in the middle. Germline V gene lookup returns CDR1 SGHNT and CDR2 YENEEA. In DNA form, the CDR3 reads TGTGCCAGCAGCCGGACTCAAAACAATGAGCAGTTCTTC. It codes for CASSRTQNNEQFF.

The chain links TRBV13 to TRBJ2-5, with 9 bases fitting TRBD1. Germline assignment: CDR1 PRHDT and CDR2 FYEKMQ (reference sequence). CDR3 size: 14 residues. After removal of 0 bases from V and 5 bases from J, the junction contained 1 base not matched to a gene. CDR3 DNA: TGTGCCAGCAGCTTAGGAGGACAGGGGGAGACCCAGTACTTC. Its translation: CASSLGGQGETQYF. Full variable domain (remainder filled in from reference TRBV13 and TRBJ2-5): AAGVIQSPRHLIKEKRETATLKCYPIPRHDTVYWYQQGPGQDPQFLISFYEKMQSDKGSIPDRFSAQQFSDYHSELNMSSLELGDSALYFCASSLGGQGETQYFGPGTRLLVL.

This clonotype was counted only a few times. The V call is TRBV19, the J call TRBJ1-6; a possible D gene is TRBD1 (5 bases). CDR1 LNHDA and CDR2 SQIVND come from the germline V gene (reference sequence). The CDR3 length is 14 residues. The V end was cut by 4 bases, the J end by 8 bases, with 12 bases between. The CDR3 protein is CASSTGTDYSPLHF. CDR3 DNA sequence: TGTGCCAGTAGTACCGGGACTGACTATTCACCCCTCCACTTT.

The rearrangement uses TRBV7-9 and TRBJ1-5, with D unresolved. This CDR3 comprises 14 residues. V lost 3 bases and J lost 3, with 9 bases in between. CDR1 and CDR2 (germline): SEHNR, FQNEAQ (reference sequence). The CDR3 nucleotides are TGTGCCAGCAGCTTTTCACAGAACAATCAGCCCCAGCATTTT. Residues: CASSFSQNNQPQHF. The variable domain in full, completed from reference TRBV7-9 and TRBJ1-5, reads DTGVSQNPRHKITKRGQNVTFRCDPISEHNRLYWYRQTLGQGPEFLTYFQNEAQLEKSRLLSDRFSAERPKGSFSTLEIQRTEQGDSAMYLCASSFSQNNQPQHFGDGTRLSIL.

On this clonotype: This sequence may be a read error, since a much larger clone differs from it by one base. The chain is built from TRBV5-6 and TRBJ2-1; no firm D call. Germline loops: CDR1 SGHDT, CDR2 YYEEEE. CDR3 length: 13 amino acids. V lost 4 bases and J lost 6, with 11 bases in between. CDR3 in DNA: TGTGCCAGCAGCGTTGACCCTGTCAATGAGCAGTTCTTC. Amino acid sequence: CASSVDPVNEQFF. The full variable domain, its missing parts supplied by reference TRBV5-6 and TRBJ2-1, is DAGVTQSPTHLIKTRGQQVTLRCSPKSGHDTVSWYQQALGQGPQFIFQYYEEEERQRGNFPDRFSGHQFPNYSSELNVNALLLGDSALYLCASSVDPVNEQFFGPGTRLTVL.

This clonotype was observed a few times. The J gene is TRBJ1-4, the V gene TRBV6-1; TRBD1 matches at 7 bases. Germline V gene lookup returns CDR1 MNHNS and CDR2 SASEGT. J lost 3 bases, V lost 6 bases, and 7 bases had no gene match. CDR3 length: 15 amino acids. The DNA for the CDR3 is TGTGCCAGCAGCAGAACAGGGGACCCTAATGAAAAACTGTTTTTT. Its protein is CASSRTGDPNEKLFF.

This clonotype was observed many times. The rearrangement joins TRBV12-3 or TRBV12-4 to TRBJ1-1, with TRBD1 identical over 10 bases. With 4 bases clipped from V and 3 bases from J, the junction kept 2 bases outside the gene matches. The CDR3 is made up of 14 amino acids. For the CDR3, the DNA is TGTGCCAGCAGTTCGACAGGGGGCGACACTGAAGCTTTCTTT. Protein product: CASSSTGGDTEAFF.